Following are 9 T cell receptor beta chains from one sample sequenced in a study of T cells in Graves' hyperthyroidism and ophthalmopathy. The CDR3 regions of TCR beta were amplified from RNA transcripts. First-round RT-PCR with HTBI primers amplified the TCR CDR3 region. TCRdb reprocessed the multiplex PCR reads with MiXCR, giving one entry per CDR3 protein. The sample holds nearly 750,000 distinct CDR3 sequences, 30% to 40% seen once. Sequencing input: blood. These receptors were taken from a woman aged 40-49 years with Graves' hyperthyroidism.

This chain connects TRBV2 to TRBJ2-7; D gene ambiguous. V lost 7 bases and J 7 bases, leaving 11 bases between the germline ends. Germline lookup yields CDR1 SNHLY and CDR2 FYNNEI. The CDR3 runs to 11 residues. The CDR3 bases are TGTGCCAGCATCGAGAAGGGAGAGCAGTACTTC. Translation: CASIEKGEQYF.

Remarks on this clonotype: A much larger clone lies one base from this, so it may be a read error. V usage is TRBV7-9 and J usage is TRBJ1-2; the match to TRBD1 covers 8 bases. CDR3 length: 15 amino acids. Germline CDR1 reads SEHNR; CDR2 reads FQNEAQ (reference sequence). The V and J ends lost 6 bases and 5 bases, in that order; junction bases with no gene match: 11. The CDR3 reads CASRSHRGMSYGYTF. CDR3 bases: TGTGCCAGCAGGTCCCACAGGGGGATGAGTTATGGCTACACCTTC.

This clonotype was seen repeatedly, ten times or more. This chain joins TRBV24-1 and TRBJ1-2; no reliable D call. Looked up from germline, CDR1 is KGHDR and CDR2 is SFDVKD. Trimming removed 4 bases at V and 4 bases at J, with 12 bases between. The CDR3 totals 14 residues. The CDR3 is CATSDSYTSYGYTF. In DNA, the CDR3 is TGTGCCACCAGTGACTCCTACACAAGCTATGGCTACACCTTC.

Note on this clonotype: A single base separates this from a much larger clone, so it may be a read error. Lacking the conserved final phenylalanine or tryptophan, this CDR3 likely reflects a read error. This sequence joins TRBV10-3 and TRBJ2-2; D could derive from TRBD1 or TRBD2 (5 bases each). This CDR3 has 15 residues. V lost 4 bases, J lost 0 bases, and 9 bases lay in between. Germline V gene lookup returns CDR1 ENHRY and CDR2 SYGVKD. For the CDR3, the DNA is TGTGCCATCAGTGGTCCGGGACCGAACACCGGGGAGCTGTTTCTT. This encodes CAISGPGPNTGELFL.

The chain carries TRBV29-1 and TRBJ1-2; D possibly corresponds to TRBD1 (6 bases). Deletions cut 8 bases from V and 5 bases from J, with 15 bases between. CDR3 size: 12 residues. CDR1 SQVTM and CDR2 ANQGSEA come from the germline V gene. DNA for the CDR3: TGCAGCCCACAGGGATTAGGGTATGGCTACACCTTC. It codes for CSPQGLGYGYTF.

This clonotype was recorded once. J is TRBJ2-3 and V is TRBV7-3; D ambiguous. Germline V CDR1 and CDR2: SGHTA, FQGTGA. V was cut by 2 bases and J by 8 bases, with 17 bases left in between. The length of the CDR3 is 15 residues. CDR3 sequence: CASSLGLDSARTQYF. DNA of the CDR3: TGTGCCAGCAGCTTAGGTCTAGATTCGGCACGTACGCAGTATTTT. Based on the CDR3 plus reference TRBV7-3 and TRBJ2-3, the full variable domain is GAGVSQTPSNKVTEKGKYVELRCDPISGHTALYWYRQSLGQGPEFLIYFQGTGAADDSGLPNDRFFAVRPEGSVSTLKIQRTERGDSAVYLCASSLGLDSARTQYFGPGTRLTVL.

V is TRBV12-3 or TRBV12-4 and J is TRBJ1-2; D remains unclear. This CDR3 contains 16 residues. V was trimmed by 2 bases and J by 4 bases, leaving 17 bases between them. CDR3 region: CASSLSSSGVPYGYTF. The CDR3 nucleotides are TGTGCCAGCAGTTTATCTAGCTCCGGGGTTCCCTATGGCTACACCTTC.

This clonotype appeared a few times. V gene TRBV5-8 combines with J gene TRBJ1-2, with D hard to call. Germline V gives CDR1 SGHTS, CDR2 YDEGEE. V gave up 4 bases and J gave up 2 bases, with 9 bases separating them. This CDR3 has 13 amino acids. The CDR3 reads CASSHDTNYGYTF. The CDR3 DNA sequence: TGTGCCAGCAGCCACGACACCAACTATGGCTACACCTTC.

This clonotype turned up a few times. CDR3 in DNA: TGTGCCAGTAGTAGAGAGGCGAGTACCTACGAGCAGTACTTC. Amino acid sequence: CASSREASTYEQYF. This chain joins TRBV19 and TRBJ2-7; D not resolved. The CDR3 is made up of 14 amino acids. The V end was cut by 4 bases, the J end by 2 bases, with 12 bases between. Per the germline V gene, CDR1 is LNHDA and CDR2 is SQIVND (reference sequence).